This T cell receptor beta chain was sequenced for a study of PD-L1 blockade in urothelial cancer. Study overall: Across blood samples, T cells had a median count of around 140,000.

The assay was immunoSEQ multiplex PCR, and TCRdb's table has in-frame clones only and misses some. This sample has some 66,000 clones; around 86% occur once, and the top ten carry more than 13%. Time point: pretreatment peripheral blood. Patients presented with locally advanced or metastatic urothelial carcinoma. In its sample, this clone was seen a few times. Germline CDR1 reads SGHNT; CDR2 reads YYREEE (reference sequence). The CDR3 extends over 15 amino acids. V lost 6 bases, J lost 2 bases, and 16 bases lay in between. The clonotype originates from a man in his sixties with urothelial cancer. The specimen was PBMCs, collected around atezolizumab (anti-PD-L1) treatment. V usage is TRBV5-4 and J usage is TRBJ2-3, with D perhaps matching TRBD2 (6 bases). The CDR3 reads CASNLGRGATDTQYF. CDR3 nucleotide sequence: TGTGCCAGCAACCTGGGGCGGGGAGCCACAGATACGCAGTATTTT.